The 22 T cell receptor beta chains presented below share a single source sample, sequenced in a study of blood T cell repertoires in COVID-19. The repertoire was sequenced with immunoSEQ multiplex PCR; TCRdb's copy has only in-frame clones and lacks some. This table holds about 230,000 clones, roughly 91% found once. Sequencing was carried out using PBMCs or T cells enriched from blood (not recorded which). The receptors originated from a woman aged 25 to 39 with acute COVID-19.

This chain uses TRBV7-3 with TRBJ1-2; TRBD1 agrees at 9 bases. The CDR3 covers 17 residues. Germline V gene sequence: CDR1 SGHTA, CDR2 FQGTGA. Trimming at V came to 4 bases and at J to 7 bases, leaving 16 bases not matched to a gene. The CDR3 DNA sequence: TGTGCCAGCAGCTCCACACAACCGGGACAGGGTGGGAGTGGCTACACCTTC. Translating it yields CASSSTQPGQGGSGYTF.

This clone was counted many times. The rearrangement links TRBV28 to TRBJ1-5; TRBD1 matches 9 bases. With 6 bases clipped from V and 6 bases from J, the junction kept 6 bases outside the gene matches. The CDR3 contains 14 residues. Germline V CDR1 and CDR2: MDHEN, SYDVKM. CDR3 residues: CASRGQGGAQPQHF. For the CDR3, the DNA is TGTGCCAGCAGGGGACAGGGAGGTGCTCAGCCCCAGCATTTT.

This chain connects TRBV28 to TRBJ2-5; TRBD2 might be the D (6 bases). Germline V CDR1 and CDR2: MDHEN, SYDVKM. CDR3 size: 11 residues. The DNA of the CDR3 is TGTGCTGCGGGGATTTCGGAGACCCAGTACTTC. Its translation: CAAGISETQYF. Variable domain in full (rest from reference TRBV28 and TRBJ2-5): DVKVTQSSRYLVKRTGEKVFLECVQDMDHENMFWYRQDPGLGLRLIYFSYDVKMKEKGDIPEGYSVSREKKERFSLILESASTNQTSMYLCAAGISETQYFGPGTRLLVL.

The rearrangement uses TRBV6-2 or TRBV6-3 and TRBJ1-2; TRBD1 agrees at 8 bases. Per the germline V gene, CDR1 is MNHEY and CDR2 is SVGEGT. The V gene end was trimmed by 5 bases and the J gene end by 4 bases; junction bases not matched to a gene: 6. The CDR3 loop spans 14 amino acids. The CDR3 spells CASSLRQGSYGYTF. The CDR3 nucleotides are TGTGCCAGCAGTCTCCGACAGGGGAGCTATGGCTACACCTTC.

The CDR3 is CASSHRDRANTGELFF. The CDR3, as DNA: TGTGCCAGCAGCCATCGGGACAGGGCAAACACCGGGGAGCTGTTTTTT. This chain connects TRBV5-6 to TRBJ2-2; TRBD1 aligns across 9 bases. The V gene end was trimmed by 4 bases and the J gene end by 2 bases; junction bases not matched to a gene: 6. Germline lookup yields CDR1 SGHDT and CDR2 YYEEEE. The CDR3 covers 16 residues.

This chain uses TRBV9 with TRBJ1-2; TRBD1 matches 8 bases. Germline CDR1 SGDLS, CDR2 YYNGEE. Germline trimming cut 4 bases from V and 4 bases from J; bases unmatched to any gene: 6. The CDR3 runs to 14 residues. The CDR3 spells CASSTGTGVYGYTF. CDR3 nucleotide sequence: TGTGCCAGCAGCACCGGGACAGGCGTCTATGGCTACACCTTC.

In the case of this clone: The identical CDR3 is also encoded by other nucleotide sequences in the sample. The V call is TRBV2, the J call TRBJ1-2; 10 bases map to TRBD1. The germline gives CDR1 SNHLY, CDR2 FYNNEI. The CDR3 loop spans 13 amino acids. Losses at the gene ends were 4 bases for V and 6 bases for J; bases not matched to a gene: 2. The CDR3 coding sequence is TGTGCCAGCAGTGGGACAGGGGGGCATGGCTACACCTTC. Translating gives CASSGTGGHGYTF. The full variable domain, rest sourced from reference TRBV2 and TRBJ1-2, is EPEVTQTPSHQVTQMGQEVILRCVPISNHLYFYWYRQILGQKVEFLVSFYNNEISEKSEIFDDQFSVERPDGSNFTLKIRSTKLEDSAMYFCASSGTGGHGYTFGSGTRLTVV.

The CDR3 nucleotides are TGTGCCAGCAGTGAAGCCAGGGGCGTGGGCAATCAGCCCCAGCATTTT. Translating gives CASSEARGVGNQPQHF. The chain couples TRBV6-1 to TRBJ1-5; D is perhaps TRBD1 (6 bases). Per germline, CDR1 MNHNS and CDR2 SASEGT. Trimming pared 0 bases from V and 2 bases from J, leaving 11 bases between. The CDR3 is made up of 16 amino acids.

This chain joins TRBV29-1 and TRBJ1-2; TRBD1 agrees at 11 bases. J was trimmed by 4 bases and V by 7 bases; bases with no gene match: 2. The length of the CDR3 is 12 residues. Germline V gives CDR1 SQVTM, CDR2 ANQGSEA. The CDR3 sequence is CSAGTGGYGYTF. Written as DNA, the CDR3 is TGCAGCGCTGGGACAGGGGGCTATGGCTACACCTTC.

The rearrangement links TRBV21-1 to TRBJ2-3; TRBD1, the table's D call, was not compared with the DNA. TRBV21-1 is a known pseudogene. The CDR3 sequence is 19 residues long. CDR3 DNA sequence: TGTGCCAGCAGCCCTACAGGGGGGGAGGAGGTGGTACTCACAGATACGCAGTATTTT. This codes for CASSPTGGEEVVLTDTQYF.

This chain connects TRBV5-1 to TRBJ2-1; 7 bases agree with TRBD2. From germline, CDR1 is SGHRS and CDR2 YFSETQ. The CDR3 runs 16 residues. V lost 1 base to trimming and J lost 5 bases; unmatched junction nucleotides: 9. The CDR3 region is CASSLRPSGDNNEQFF. In DNA form, the CDR3 reads TGCGCCAGCAGCTTGCGTCCTAGCGGAGATAACAATGAGCAGTTCTTC. The entire variable domain, with the rest obtained from reference TRBV5-1 and TRBJ2-1, is as follows: KAGVTQTPRYLIKTRGQQVTLSCSPISGHRSVSWYQQTPGQGLQFLFEYFSETQRNKGNFPGRFSGRQFSNSRSEMNVSTLELGDSALYLCASSLRPSGDNNEQFFGPGTRLTVL.

The chain recombines TRBV7-2 with TRBJ1-2, with D unclear. Looked up from germline, CDR1 is SGHTA and CDR2 is FQGNSA. V was cut by 0 bases and J by 3 bases, with 11 bases left in between. CDR3 length equals 15 residues. CDR3: CASSLAGRQHYGYTF. CDR3 bases: TGTGCCAGCAGCTTAGCCGGGAGGCAGCACTATGGCTACACCTTC.

The rearrangement links TRBV16 to TRBJ1-5; unclear D gene. This CDR3 region has 12 residues. V lost 4 bases to trimming and J lost 3 bases, with 4 bases between them. Germline V gives CDR1 KGHSY, CDR2 FQNENV. The CDR3 region is CASSPYNQPQHF. CDR3 coding DNA: TGTGCCAGCAGCCCCTACAATCAGCCCCAGCATTTT.

A word on this clone: This same CDR3 is encoded by further DNA sequences in the sample. V and J are TRBV9 and TRBJ1-3; no clear D gene. Per the germline V gene, CDR1 is SGDLS and CDR2 is YYNGEE. CDR3 length: 14 amino acids. Trimming removed 0 bases at V and 1 base at J, with 5 bases between. Written as DNA, the CDR3 is TGTGCCAGCAGCGTAGCTGTATCTGGAAACACCATATATTTT. Its protein is CASSVAVSGNTIYF.

This clone occurred once. CDR3 region: CASSPPGGQGGQPQHF. CDR3 DNA: TGTGCCAGTAGTCCTCCGGGGGGACAGGGAGGTCAGCCCCAGCATTTT. The V gene is TRBV19, the J gene TRBJ1-5; 9 nucleotides agree with TRBD1. The CDR3 is made up of 16 amino acids. CDR1 and CDR2 (germline): LNHDA, SQIVND (reference sequence). V lost 5 bases to trimming and J lost 6 bases; unmatched junction nucleotides: 11. The full variable domain, in which reference TRBV19 and TRBJ1-5 provide the parts outside the CDR3, is DGGITQSPKYLFRKEGQNVTLSCEQNLNHDAMYWYRQDPGQGLRLIYYSQIVNDFQKGDIAEGYSVSREKKESFPLTVTSAQKNPTAFYLCASSPPGGQGGQPQHFGDGTRLSIL.

This clone was observed a single time. This chain connects TRBV10-3 to TRBJ1-1; tentatively, D is TRBD1 (5 bases). This CDR3 is 13 amino acids long. V lost 7 bases, J lost 8 bases, and 17 bases lay in between. In germline, CDR1 is ENHRY, CDR2 SYGVKD. The CDR3 is CAINWDSRGEAFF. CDR3 DNA sequence: TGTGCCATCAATTGGGACTCCCGGGGGGAAGCTTTCTTT.

V is TRBV30 and J is TRBJ2-7, with D possibly matching TRBD2 (6 bases). Trimming shortened V by 8 bases and J by 5 bases, and 13 bases separated the two germline ends. The germline CDR1 and CDR2 sequences are GTSNPN and SVGIG (reference sequence). There are 11 residues in the CDR3. The CDR3, as DNA: TGTGCCCTAGGAGGGAACCACGAGCAGTACTTC. It is translated as CALGGNHEQYF.

The CDR3, as DNA: TGTGCCAGCAAGATGTCTAGCGGGGGGGCGGTTAAGACCCAGTACTTC. Its protein is CASKMSSGGAVKTQYF. The chain is built from TRBV3-1 (or the pseudogene TRBV3-2) and TRBJ2-5, with 12 bases lining up with TRBD2. This CDR3 region has 16 residues. V gave up 7 bases and J gave up 6 bases; unmatched junction bases: 12. The V gene's germline CDR1 is LGHDT and CDR2 YNNKEL (reference sequence).

The chain joins TRBV19 to TRBJ2-7; perhaps TRBD2 as D (7 bases). Germline lookup yields CDR1 LNHDA and CDR2 SQIVND (reference sequence). The length of the CDR3 is 15 residues. The V end lost 5 bases, the J end lost 2 bases, and 16 bases lay between the germline ends. CDR3 DNA sequence: TGTGCCAGTAGTCCCGCGGGGGCCACAACCTACGAGCAGTACTTC. It yields the protein CASSPAGATTYEQYF.

The CDR3 nucleotides read TGCAGTGCTAGTAAGCAGGGTCAGATCGTCTATGGCTACACCTTC. Translation gives CSASKQGQIVYGYTF. The rearrangement uses TRBV20-1 and TRBJ1-2, with D possibly TRBD1 on 5 matching bases. V lost 3 bases and J lost 4, with 18 bases in between. Germline loops: CDR1 DFQATT, CDR2 SNEGSKA (reference sequence). The CDR3 runs to 15 residues.

This clone was counted once. The chain uses TRBV5-1 and TRBJ1-1, with 8 bases aligning to TRBD1. The CDR3 is made up of 14 amino acids. Germline loops: CDR1 SGHRS, CDR2 YFSETQ. Trimming removed 6 bases from V and 4 bases from J; junction bases left unmatched: 8. The chain's CDR3 is CASNVDRGSTEAFF. The CDR3 coding sequence is TGCGCCAGCAATGTTGACAGGGGAAGCACTGAAGCTTTCTTT.

CDR3 loop: CATSTSDRGNNEQFF. The CDR3, as DNA: TGTGCCACCAGTACGTCGGACAGGGGGAACAATGAGCAGTTCTTC. This chain uses TRBV24-1 with TRBJ2-1, with TRBD1 matching 10 bases. The CDR3 is 15 residues long. The germline V gene encodes CDR1 KGHDR and CDR2 SFDVKD. Unmatched junction bases numbered 6, after V lost 6 bases and J lost 5 bases.